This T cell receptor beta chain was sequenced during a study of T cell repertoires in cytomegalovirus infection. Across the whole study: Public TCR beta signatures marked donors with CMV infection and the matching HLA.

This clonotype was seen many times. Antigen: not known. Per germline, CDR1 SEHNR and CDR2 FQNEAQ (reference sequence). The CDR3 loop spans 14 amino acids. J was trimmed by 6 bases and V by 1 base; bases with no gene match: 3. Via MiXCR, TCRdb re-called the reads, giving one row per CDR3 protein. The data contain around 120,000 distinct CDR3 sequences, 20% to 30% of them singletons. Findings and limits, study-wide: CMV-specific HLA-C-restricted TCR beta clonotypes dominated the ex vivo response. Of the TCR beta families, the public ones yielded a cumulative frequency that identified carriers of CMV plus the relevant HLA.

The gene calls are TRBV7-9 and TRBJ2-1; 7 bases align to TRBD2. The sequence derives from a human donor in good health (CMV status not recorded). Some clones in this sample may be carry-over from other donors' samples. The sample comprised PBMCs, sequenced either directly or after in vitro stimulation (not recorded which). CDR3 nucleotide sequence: TGTGCCAGCAGCTTAGGACTAGCCGGCAATGAGCAGTTCTTC. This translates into CASSLGLAGNEQFF.